The clone carrying this T cell receptor beta chain was detected only a few times. Its antigen is undetermined. The entry originates in a study of cytomegalovirus exposure and HLA in healthy donors. Across the study: As released early, the data held 70 million to 95 million unique TCRs from HLA-typed donors.

The germline V gene encodes CDR1 MNHEY and CDR2 SVGAGI. The CDR3 has 15 residues. Deletions cut 5 bases from V and 3 bases from J, with 16 bases between. PCR involved 60 Vbeta and 13 Jbeta primers. Profiling relied on immunoSEQ multiplex PCR, and the TCRdb table lists in-frame clones only, not all of them. The data hold around 150,000 clones, with roughly 60% observed a single time. General study results and limits: It was approximately 150 TCR beta chains that were listed as cytomegalovirus-associated. Generally TCR sequences proved uncommon, though certain public TCRs appeared in numerous donors. In vitro confirmation showed a few CMV-associated chains to be CMV antigen specific.

The TCR originated in a woman aged 40 to 50 in good health and CMV-seronegative. V usage is TRBV6-5 and J usage is TRBJ1-2, with TRBD1 as a possible D gene (5 bases). The sequenced material came from PBMCs. DNA for the CDR3: TGTGCCAGCAGTGCCACTACGGACACCTACTATGGCTACACCTTC. Translated: CASSATTDTYYGYTF.